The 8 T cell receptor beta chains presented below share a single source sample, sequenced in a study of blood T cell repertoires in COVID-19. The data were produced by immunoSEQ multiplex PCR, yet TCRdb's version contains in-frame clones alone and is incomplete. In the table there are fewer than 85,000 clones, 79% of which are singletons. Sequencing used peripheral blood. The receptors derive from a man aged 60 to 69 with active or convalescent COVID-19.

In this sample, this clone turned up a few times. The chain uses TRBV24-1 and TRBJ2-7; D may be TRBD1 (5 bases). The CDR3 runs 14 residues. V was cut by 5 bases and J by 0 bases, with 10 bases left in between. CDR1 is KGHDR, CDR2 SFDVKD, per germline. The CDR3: CATSGTHSSYEQYF. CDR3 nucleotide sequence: TGTGCCACCAGTGGGACACATTCCTCCTACGAGCAGTACTTC.

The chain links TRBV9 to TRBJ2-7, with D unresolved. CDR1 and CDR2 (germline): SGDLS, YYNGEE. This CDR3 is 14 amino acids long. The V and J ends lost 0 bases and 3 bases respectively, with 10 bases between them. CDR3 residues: CASSVAGEVYEQYF. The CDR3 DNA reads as TGTGCCAGCAGCGTAGCCGGAGAAGTCTACGAGCAGTACTTC.

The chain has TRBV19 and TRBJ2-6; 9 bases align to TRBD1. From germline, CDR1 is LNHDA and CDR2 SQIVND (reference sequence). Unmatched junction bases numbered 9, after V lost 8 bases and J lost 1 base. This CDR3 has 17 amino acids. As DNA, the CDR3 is TGTGCCAGTGATAAACAGGGGGCAACGTCTGGGGCCAACGTCCTGACTTTC. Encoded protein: CASDKQGATSGANVLTF.

CDR3 sequence reads: CASSQEEQGEVYTF. CDR3 sequence (DNA): TGCGCCAGCAGCCAAGAAGAACAGGGTGAAGTCTACACCTTC. The chain couples TRBV4-3 to TRBJ1-2, with a tentative D call TRBD1 (6 bases). V gave up 0 bases and J gave up 10 bases, with 15 bases separating them. CDR1 and CDR2 from the germline V gene are LGHNA and YSLEER. The CDR3 totals 14 residues.

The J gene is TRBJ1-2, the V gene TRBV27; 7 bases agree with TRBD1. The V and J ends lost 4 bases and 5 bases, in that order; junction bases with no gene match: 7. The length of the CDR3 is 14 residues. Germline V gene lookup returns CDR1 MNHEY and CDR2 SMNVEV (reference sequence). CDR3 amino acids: CASSSQRQGYGYTF. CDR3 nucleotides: TGTGCCAGCAGTTCCCAGCGACAGGGTTATGGCTACACCTTC.

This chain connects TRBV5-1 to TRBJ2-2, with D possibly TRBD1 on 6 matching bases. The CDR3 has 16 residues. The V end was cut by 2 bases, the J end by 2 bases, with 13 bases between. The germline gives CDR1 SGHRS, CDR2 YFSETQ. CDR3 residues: CASSFLQGPNTGELFF. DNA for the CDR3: TGCGCCAGCAGCTTCCTTCAGGGGCCTAACACCGGGGAGCTGTTTTTT.

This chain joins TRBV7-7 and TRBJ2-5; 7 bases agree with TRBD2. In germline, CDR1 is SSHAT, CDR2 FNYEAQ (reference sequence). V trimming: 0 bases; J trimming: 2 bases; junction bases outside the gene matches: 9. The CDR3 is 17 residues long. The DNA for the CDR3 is TGTGCCAGCAGCTTAGCCCCGGGGGGATGGGGACAAGAGACCCAGTACTTC. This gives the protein CASSLAPGGWGQETQYF.

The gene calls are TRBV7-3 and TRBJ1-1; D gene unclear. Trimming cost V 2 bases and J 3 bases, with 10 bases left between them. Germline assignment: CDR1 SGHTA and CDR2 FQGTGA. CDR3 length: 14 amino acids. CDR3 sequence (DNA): TGTGCCAGCAGCTTAGCCGGAGCCGACACTGAAGCTTTCTTT. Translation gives CASSLAGADTEAFF.